The 3 T cell receptor beta chains presented below share a single source sample, sequenced in a study of human T cells and chemical hapten exposure. TCRdb reprocessed the RACE reads with MiXCR, giving one entry per CDR3 protein. Of approximately 350,000 distinct CDR3 sequences listed, 5.5% to 8% are singletons. This sample's time point: patch test 1, 2 weeks after DPC sensitization. Treatment defined: therapeutic diphenylcyclopropenone sensitization with weekly scalp DPC. Sequenced here: whole blood, sampled in connection with sensitization to the hapten diphenylcyclopropenone (DPC). The origin of the receptors is a woman between 18 and 30 years old with alopecia areata. Some clones in this sample may be carry-over from other donors' samples.

This chain uses TRBV3-1 with TRBJ1-2; D gene uncertain. CDR1 and CDR2 from the germline V gene are LGHDT and YNNKEL (reference sequence). V lost 1 base and J 2 bases, leaving 14 bases between the germline ends. CDR3 length equals 16 residues. Here the CDR3 reads CASSQGPDGWNYGYTF. The CDR3 nucleotides are TGTGCCAGCAGCCAAGGTCCTGATGGATGGAACTATGGCTACACCTTC.

This clonotype was seen more than once but under ten times. The genes are TRBV7-8 and TRBJ1-4; 10 bases line up with TRBD1. Per germline, CDR1 SGHVS and CDR2 FQNEAQ. J gave up 4 bases and V 6 bases, and 8 bases lay outside the gene matches. There are 16 residues in the CDR3. Here the CDR3 reads CASSLRDRGFNEKLFF. CDR3 coding DNA: TGTGCCAGCAGTTTGAGGGACAGGGGATTTAATGAAAAACTGTTTTTT.

The V and J genes are TRBV2 and TRBJ2-3, with a weak D call TRBD1 (6 bases). The length of the CDR3 is 15 residues. The germline V gene encodes CDR1 SNHLY and CDR2 FYNNEI. Trimming left V 3 bases short and J 3 bases short, with 13 bases between. The CDR3 loop is CASSDTQGPTDTQYF. CDR3 DNA: TGTGCCAGCAGTGATACGCAGGGGCCAACAGATACGCAGTATTTT.